The entry below gives a single TCR beta chain sequence along with its context. Its cognate antigen is unknown. The sample comes from a study of OX40 agonist ivuxolimab in advanced cancers. The study's findings and limits: On average, CD8+ T cells had more expanded clones than CD4+. The work left the antigen specificity of expanded peripheral T cells undetermined. Low normalized clonal expansion also occurred in some nonresponding patients.

Produced via immunoSEQ multiplex PCR; TCRdb's table is partial and in-frame only. The sample has about 81,000 clones, 85% to 95% seen once. Samples of blood were obtained at baseline, on cycle 4 day 1, and on cycle 7 day 1. Germline V gene data show CDR1 as SGHTA and CDR2 as FQGNSA. The CDR3 covers 15 residues. The ends lost 3 bases at V and 5 bases at J; junction bases unmatched: 6. The receptor comes from an adult with an advanced solid tumor such as melanoma, head and neck, liver or kidney cancer. The input for sequencing was CD4+ or CD8+ T cells sorted from blood, taken in a trial of the OX40 agonist ivuxolimab. The rearrangement uses TRBV7-2 and TRBJ2-5; the match to TRBD2 covers 10 bases. Written as DNA, the CDR3 is TGTGCCAGCAGCTTCGGAGCGGGGGGGCAGGAGACCCAGTACTTC. The encoded protein is CASSFGAGGQETQYF.